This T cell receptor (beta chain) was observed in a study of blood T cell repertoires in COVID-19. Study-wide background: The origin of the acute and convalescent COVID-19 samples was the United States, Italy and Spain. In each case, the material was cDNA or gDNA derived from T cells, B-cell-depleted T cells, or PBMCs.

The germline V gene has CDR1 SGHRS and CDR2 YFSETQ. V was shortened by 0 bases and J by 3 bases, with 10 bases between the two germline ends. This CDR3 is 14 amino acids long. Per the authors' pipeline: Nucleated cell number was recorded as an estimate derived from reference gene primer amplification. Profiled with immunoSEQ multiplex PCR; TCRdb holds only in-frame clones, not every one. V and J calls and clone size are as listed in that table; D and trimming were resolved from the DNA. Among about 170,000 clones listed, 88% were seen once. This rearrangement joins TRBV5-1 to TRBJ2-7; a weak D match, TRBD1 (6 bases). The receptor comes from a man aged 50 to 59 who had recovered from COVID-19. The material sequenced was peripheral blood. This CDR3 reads CASSLGRGNYEQYF. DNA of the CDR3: TGCGCCAGCAGCTTGGGCAGGGGTAACTACGAGCAGTACTTC.